This T cell receptor beta chain was recovered during a study of shared clonotypes between healthy human individuals (TCRdb year 2020). For the study in its entirety: A couple of women and a few men aged 18 to 49 years were included in the cohort. For each donor, three plates each were used for CD4 naive and CD4 memory, two plates were used for CD8 naive, and one plate was used for CD8 memory. Blood TCR repertoires of a handful of healthy adults were deeply sequenced to estimate repertoire size and the extent of clonotype sharing between individuals. To increase sequencing depth and limit assay-specific biases, TCR repertoire library preparation and sequencing were carried out by different laboratories using diverse techniques. Each donor's leukapheresis produced roughly between about 0.85 and 10 billion PBMCs.

Reading from cysteine to phenylalanine, the CDR3 counts 14 amino acids. CDR3 DNA is the only sequence kept; it has 42 bases, read in frame from the first base. CDR1 and CDR2, per the germline V gene, are KGHSH and LQKENI. V gives up 2 bases and J gives up 4 bases, and the segment between their germline ends measures 11 bases. Using the deep immunoSEQ assay, TCR CDR3 regions were amplified from genomic DNA by multiplex PCR. Genomic DNA extracted from each cell subset was distributed evenly over all wells of several immunoSEQ 96-well plates, and each plate served as one replicate. Each replicate PCR for sorted subsets received about 200 ng genomic DNA, equal to around 32,000 T cell genomes. Purified libraries were measured with a Qubit 3.0 fluorometer, size-checked on a Bioanalyzer 2100, and measured again with the KAPA Library Quantification kit. Each immunoSEQ 96-well plate was sequenced on its own single-read 150-cycle Illumina NextSeq 550 flow cell. As for the original processing: Because the immunoSEQ output held only junctional sequences and lacked quality scores, the filtering could not match the filtering applied to full-length reads. Sequences were annotated with PyIR, a Python wrapper for IgBLAST v1.9, and V/J genes and CDR3 were assigned using IMGT germline references. Any read was removed if the V/J assignment was weak (E-value above 1e-6), the CDR3 was missing, or the read contained stop codons, out-of-frame junctions, or ambiguous translated residues. A V3J clonotype was defined by an identical inferred V gene, J gene, and CDR3 amino acid sequence. The percentage overlap between two repertoires was calculated by dividing the number of shared unique clonotypes by the size of the smaller repertoire. Richness of each repertoire was evaluated using RTK rarefaction, the Chao1 estimator, and Recon v2.1 estimates of unobserved clonotypes. Generation probabilities for all TCRbeta clonotypes obtained by the gDNA method from a handful of donors were computed using OLGA. This immuneACCESS table, as held by TCRdb, lists in-frame sequences with V and J called but not all clones. Of the missing ones, under half trace to an unresolved V gene in checked studies; the others have no known cause. V and J calls and clone size are as listed in that table; D and trimming were resolved from the DNA. The sample table records 230,000 or so clones; approximately 70% of these occur just once. Of the sample, around 10% is held by the ten largest clones.

The donors were healthy, HIV-negative adults who had no recently reported acute infections or vaccinations. All donors were Caucasian adults living in Nashville, Tennessee, USA. CD4+ T cells were enriched by magnetic negative selection, after which naive cells were positively selected on CD45RA and the negative fraction was taken as the memory subset. After blood collection by leukapheresis, PBMCs were isolated using Ficoll-Histopaque density gradient centrifugation and then cryopreserved in the vapor phase of liquid nitrogen. Analytical flow cytometry was used to check the purity and quantity of every magnetically sorted T cell population. Each sorted fraction had its genomic DNA isolated and then quantified by UV absorbance on a Nanodrop 2000c. Here is what the overall study found, with its caveats: Sampling was limited to blood, and TCR repertoires in tissue likely differ from TCR repertoires in blood. Rarefaction of sorted-subset datasets indicated incomplete sequencing despite the large sequencing depth. Estimated clonotype richness was generally larger for naive than for memory subsets. The genetic and exposure-history diversity represented was limited by the small number of donors. Clonotypes shared by all four sorted-subset donors showed higher generation probabilities than non-shared clonotypes. Across several donors, around 5.4% of naive CD4, roughly 3.5% of naive CD8, under 2.5% of memory CD4, and 0.4% to 0.45% of memory CD8 clonotypes were shared. Based on pairwise subsampling, the degree of clonotype sharing among donors was expected to be affected by sequencing depth.

Worth noting for this clone: The clone's antigen remains unknown. No base quality values were provided; no much bigger clone lies one nucleotide off.

This receptor was taken from a man aged 25 to 45 in good health. The sequenced sample was memory CD4+ T cells sorted from blood. Taken with the paper, the label for cell subset or site translates to: CD45RA-negative fraction. The chain couples TRBV18 to TRBJ2-5, with TRBD2 as a weak D call on 6 bases. The sequenced DNA is TGTGCCAGCTCACCATCCGGGAGATCAGAGACCCAGTACTTC. Translation gives CASSPSGRSETQYF.